This entry lists 3 T cell receptor beta chains sequenced from one sample in a study of T cell repertoires in cytomegalovirus infection. TCRdb used MiXCR to reprocess the reads, holding one entry per CDR3 protein. The profile shows fewer than 700,000 distinct CDR3 sequences, 20% to 25% of them singletons. Specimen: CD8+ T cells from PBMCs. The source of these receptors is a human donor in good health (CMV status not recorded). Some clones in this sample may be carry-over from other donors' samples.

The J gene is TRBJ2-7, the V gene TRBV28, with 9 bases identical to TRBD1. J lost 0 bases, V lost 5 bases, and 5 bases had no gene match. The CDR3 runs 15 residues. The germline CDR1 and CDR2 sequences are MDHEN and SYDVKM. The CDR3 spells CASSVGTGSSYEQYV. For the CDR3, the DNA is TGTGCCAGCAGTGTAGGGACAGGGAGCTCCTACGAGCAGTACGTC.

This clonotype was seen ten or more times. The chain links TRBV12-3 or TRBV12-4 to TRBJ1-3; no clear D. The CDR3 extends over 14 amino acids. V was shortened by 4 bases and J by 7 bases, with 14 bases between the two germline ends. CDR3 nucleotides: TGTGCCAGCAGTTCGACGGCGCTTTGGAACACCATATATTTT. Translation: CASSSTALWNTIYF.

The chain couples TRBV7-9 to TRBJ2-5, with D possibly being TRBD1 or TRBD2 (5 bases each). The length of the CDR3 is 14 residues. Germline V CDR1 and CDR2: SEHNR, FQNEAQ (reference sequence). The ends were cut back, 5 bases at V and 5 bases at J, with 15 bases in the middle. The CDR3 protein is CASSQWGPEETQYF. For the CDR3, the DNA is TGTGCCAGCAGCCAGTGGGGACCCGAGGAGACCCAGTACTTC.